This record concerns one TCR beta chain sequence. Antigen unknown. Use of 60 Vbeta and 13 Jbeta primers characterized the PCR. The repertoire was sequenced with immunoSEQ multiplex PCR; TCRdb's copy has only in-frame clones and lacks some. The sample lists roughly 100,000 clones, 65% to 85% seen once, with around 1.9% in the top ten. CDR3 size: 15 residues. Germline lookup yields CDR1 SGHRS and CDR2 YFSETQ. V shed 3 bases, J shed 7 bases, and the junction held 9 bases outside the gene matches. This entry belongs to a study of cytomegalovirus exposure and HLA in healthy donors. Study-wide results and caveats: Relative to the approximately 630-donor mean, N-insertions were reportedly fewer in an Asian-associated ancestry cluster in a later analysis. There were a few CMV-associated chains whose specificity for CMV antigens was confirmed in vitro.

The source of this sequence is a woman aged 40 to 55 in good health and CMV-seronegative. The V call is TRBV5-1, the J call TRBJ2-1; 8 bases line up with TRBD2. The sample was PBMCs. The CDR3 spells CASSSWTSSGNEQFF. The CDR3 region has the DNA TGCGCCAGCAGCTCCTGGACTAGCTCAGGGAATGAGCAGTTCTTC.